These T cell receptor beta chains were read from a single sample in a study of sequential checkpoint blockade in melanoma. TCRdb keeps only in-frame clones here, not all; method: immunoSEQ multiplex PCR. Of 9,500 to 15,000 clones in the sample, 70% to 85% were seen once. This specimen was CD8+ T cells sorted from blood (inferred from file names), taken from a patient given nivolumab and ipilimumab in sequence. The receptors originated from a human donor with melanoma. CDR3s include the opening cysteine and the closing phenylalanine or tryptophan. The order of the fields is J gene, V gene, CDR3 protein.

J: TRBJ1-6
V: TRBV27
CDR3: CASSLQGSSPLHF

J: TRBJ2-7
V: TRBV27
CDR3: CASSSGIYYEQYF

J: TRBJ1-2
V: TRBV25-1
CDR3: CASSESRQELHYGYTF

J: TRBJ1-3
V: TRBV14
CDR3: CASSQDATGVGPVSGNTIYF

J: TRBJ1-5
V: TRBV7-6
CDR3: CASSGGGRETGQPQHF

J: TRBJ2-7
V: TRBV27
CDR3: CATKLAGGTVPSYEQYF

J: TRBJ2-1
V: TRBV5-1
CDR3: CASSRQQGNLHDEQFF

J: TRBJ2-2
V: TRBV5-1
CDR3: CASSLTRGLEYTGELFF

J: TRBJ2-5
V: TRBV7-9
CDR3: CASSSRGGETQYF

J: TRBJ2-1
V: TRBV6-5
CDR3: CASSLHGGAEQFF

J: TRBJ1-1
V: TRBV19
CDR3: CASSRPGMNTEAFF

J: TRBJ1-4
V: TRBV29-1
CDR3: CSVSERTNEKLFF